These T cell receptor beta chains were read from a single sample in a study of T-cell memory formation after mild COVID-19. TCRdb independently ran MiXCR on the 5' RACE reads; one entry per CDR3 protein. The table has more than 450,000 distinct CDR3 sequences, about 20% seen once. The specimen sequenced was PBMCs or a T cell subset sorted from them (not recorded which). The origin of the receptors is an adult woman who had mild COVID-19 (a few samples of this study predate the infection). Cell type and time point are not known. Each CDR3 is given with its conserved first and last residue. Each record gives: D gene, J gene, clone size, V gene, CDR3 DNA, CDR3 protein. The D gene is left open where the match is weak. The listing skips clone size in some rows; elsewhere it reads once, few, many or a size class.

>TRBD2|TRBJ2-1|few|TRBV11-3
TGTGCCAGCAGCCCCGGGAGGGGATCGAATGAGCAGTTCTTC
CASSPGRGSNEQFF
>NA|TRBJ2-6|NA|TRBV3-1
TGTGCCAGCAGCCAGGGGTCAGGCTCGTCTGGGGCCAACGTCCTGACTTTC
CASSQGSGSSGANVLTF
>NA|TRBJ2-5|few|TRBV6-5
TGTGCCAGCAGTGAAACCGGGACTGGTCCTGGGGAGACCCAGTACTTC
CASSETGTGPGETQYF
>NA|TRBJ2-7|few|TRBV9
TGTGCCAGCAGTGATGGCGGCGGAACCTACGAGCAGTACTTC
CASSDGGGTYEQYF
>TRBD2|TRBJ2-1|few|TRBV7-8
TGTGCCAGCAGCCTCATAAGCGGGAGATGGAATGAGCAGTTCTTC
CASSLISGRWNEQFF
>TRBD2|TRBJ2-3|few|TRBV5-1
TGCGCCAGCAGCCTCCGACTAGCGCACCTTAGCACAGATACGCAGTATTTT
CASSLRLAHLSTDTQYF
>NA|TRBJ2-1|NA|TRBV4-1
TGCGCCAGCAGCCAACAGAACAATGAGCAGTTCTTC
CASSQQNNEQFF
>TRBD2|TRBJ2-1|NA|TRBV7-2
TGTGCCAGCAGCTCCCGACGGCCCGCCCAGGTAGCGGGAGGGCGGAATGAGCAGTTCTTC
CASSSRRPAQVAGGRNEQFF
>TRBD1|TRBJ1-2|NA|TRBV7-9
TGTGCCAGCAGCTTAGGTCGGGGACAGGGGGAAAACTATGGCTACACCTTC
CASSLGRGQGENYGYTF
>TRBD1|TRBJ1-5|NA|TRBV12-3/TRBV12-4
TGTGCCAGCAGTCCTAGTAGAGGGACAGGGGTAGGTCAGCCCCAGCATTTT
CASSPSRGTGVGQPQHF
>TRBD1|TRBJ1-1|NA|TRBV27
TGTGCCAGCAGGATCCTGGCAGGGGGGACGACTGAAGCTTTCTTT
CASRILAGGTTEAFF